This T cell receptor (beta chain) was sequenced during a study of blood T cell repertoires in COVID-19. The repertoire was sequenced with immunoSEQ multiplex PCR; TCRdb's copy has only in-frame clones and lacks some. The sample carries under 200,000 clones, about 90% recorded once. The CDR3 is 12 amino acids. Germline-derived CDR1 and CDR2 are LNHDA and SQIVND (reference sequence). V was pared by 5 bases and J by 6 bases, with 10 bases between. J is TRBJ1-2 and V is TRBV19; TRBD1 might be the D (6 bases). The receptor's source is a man aged 35 to 55 with active or convalescent COVID-19. What was sequenced was peripheral blood. CDR3 loop: CASSARQDGYTF. For the CDR3, the DNA is TGTGCCAGTAGTGCCCGACAGGATGGCTACACCTTC.